These T cell receptor delta chains were read from a single sample in a study of delta chains in infants with herpesvirus infections. TCRdb called clones from the RT-PCR reads again using CATT. The profile shows fewer than 2,000 delta-chain clones, around 7% of them singletons. The sequenced sample was peripheral blood, obtained at time point 1 of longitudinal follow-up. These receptors came from a human donor who was a Ugandan infant, either HIV-exposed or HIV-unexposed (not recorded which). Both conserved end residues are part of each CDR3. A D gene is named only where the DNA matches it firmly. Clone size is stated in some rows and not others, as once, few, many or a class when expanded.

V gene	clone size	D gene	J gene	CDR3 protein	CDR3 DNA
TRDV3	NA	TRDD3	TRDJ1	CAFGNGGFDTDKLIF	TGTGCCTTTGGAAATGGGGGATTTGACACCGATAAACTCATCTTT
TRDV1	medium-sized	TRDD3	TRDJ1	CALGASPFTGVQGTDKLIF	TGTGCTCTTGGGGCCTCCCCCTTTACTGGGGTACAGGGCACCGATAAACTCATCTTT
TRDV1	NA	TRDD3	TRDJ1	CALGELVDQDIFPPLTGGYAWGTDKLIF	TGTGCTCTTGGGGAACTCGTTGACCAAGATATTTTCCCTCCTCTGACTGGGGGATACGCGTGGGGTACCGATAAACTCATCTTT
TRDV1	medium-sized	TRDD3	TRDJ1	CALGDPSPISTGGYVGKTDKLIF	TGTGCTCTTGGGGATCCTTCCCCTATAAGTACTGGGGGATACGTAGGTAAGACCGATAAACTCATCTTT
TRDV1	medium-sized	TRDD3	TRDJ4	CALGESTGGYDGPLIF	TGTGCTCTTGGGGAATCGACTGGGGGATACGACGGACCCCTGATCTTT
TRDV1	large	NA	TRDJ2	CALGERGSTAQLFF	TGTGCTCTTGGGGAACGGGGGTCGACAGCACAACTCTTCTTT
TRDV2	large	TRDD3	TRDJ2	CACDTMGDMTAQLFF	TGTGCCTGTGACACCATGGGGGATATGACAGCACAACTCTTCTTT
TRDV1	few	NA	TRDJ1	CALGEPTQGSSTDKLIF	TGTGCTCTTGGGGAACCAACTCAGGGGTCCTCCACCGATAAACTCATCTTT
TRDV1	medium-sized	NA	TRDJ1	CALGELYPPLGDGRTCTDKLIF	TGTGCTCTTGGGGAACTGTACCCTCCACTTGGGGACGGCCGAACATGCACCGATAAACTCATCTTT
TRDV1	NA	TRDD3	TRDJ1	CALGEPGLLGGYADKLIF	TGTGCTCTTGGGGAACCAGGCCTTCTTGGGGGATACGCTGATAAACTCATCTTT
TRDV1	few	TRDD3	TRDJ1	CALGGVMTRTGGYTDKLIF	TGTGCTCTTGGGGGGGTGATGACTCGTACTGGGGGATACACCGATAAACTCATCTTT
TRDV1	large	TRDD3	TRDJ1	CALGVLLHLRTLGDTATDKLIF	TGTGCTCTTGGGGTACTCCTACACCTCCGTACTCTGGGGGATACGGCTACGGATAAACTCATCTTT
TRDV1	medium-sized	TRDD3	TRDJ1	CALGEFPREAGGFHGGDKLIF	TGTGCTCTTGGGGAATTTCCCCGAGAGGCTGGGGGATTCCACGGGGGAGATAAACTCATCTTT
TRDV1	few	NA	TRDJ1	CALGERRPSYVDWGKDKLIF	TGTGCTCTTGGGGAACGAAGGCCTTCCTACGTAGACTGGGGGAAAGATAAACTCATCTTT
TRDV1	medium-sized	TRDD3	TRDJ1	CALGALKEGYWGKENTDKLIF	TGTGCTCTTGGGGCCCTGAAGGAAGGGTACTGGGGGAAAGAAAACACCGATAAACTCATCTTT
TRDV1	NA	TRDD3	TRDJ1	CALGELGEGDTTNTDKLIF	TGTGCTCTTGGGGAACTTGGGGAGGGGGATACCACAAACACCGATAAACTCATCTTT
TRDV1	medium-sized	TRDD3	TRDJ1	CALGGTGGYPKADKLIF	TGTGCTCTTGGGGGTACTGGGGGATACCCTAAGGCCGATAAACTCATCTTT
TRDV1	medium-sized	TRDD3	TRDJ1	CALGVPTPYWGIRDSKKYTDKLIF	TGTGCTCTTGGGGTCCCAACCCCGTACTGGGGGATACGCGACTCGAAGAAGTACACCGATAAACTCATCTTT
TRDV1	medium-sized	NA	TRDJ1	CALGEQLIHPPYWESGGKLIF	TGTGCTCTTGGGGAACAATTGATCCATCCTCCGTACTGGGAGTCGGGTGGTAAACTCATCTTT
TRDV1	medium-sized	TRDD3	TRDJ1	CALGELEPRLGDTWELIF	TGTGCTCTTGGGGAACTAGAACCGAGGCTGGGGGATACGTGGGAACTCATCTTT
TRDV1	few	TRDD3	TRDJ1	CALGEAFLNWGIPWRKLIF	TGTGCTCTTGGGGAAGCCTTCTTGAACTGGGGGATACCGTGGCGAAAACTCATCTTT
TRDV1	medium-sized	TRDD3	TRDJ1	CALGELTGGLYNEYTDKLIF	TGTGCTCTTGGGGAACTTACTGGGGGACTCTACAATGAGTACACCGATAAACTCATCTTT
TRDV1	few	TRDD3	TRDJ1	CALGKRSFLLGDTRTDKLIF	TGTGCTCTTGGGAAAAGGTCCTTTTTACTGGGGGATACGAGAACCGATAAACTCATCTTT
TRDV1	NA	TRDD3	TRDJ1	CALGGPLGSTGGLADKLIF	TGTGCTCTTGGGGGACCCCTGGGATCCACTGGGGGATTGGCCGATAAACTCATCTTT
TRDV1	large	TRDD3	TRDJ1	CALGGIVIPFQYWGMYTDKLIF	TGTGCTCTTGGGGGAATTGTCATTCCCTTTCAGTACTGGGGGATGTACACCGATAAACTCATCTTT
TRDV1	few	TRDD3	TRDJ1	CALGVTTPYWGIRDSKKYTDKLIF	TGTGCTCTTGGGGTCACAACCCCGTACTGGGGGATACGCGACTCGAAGAAGTACACCGATAAACTCATCTTT
TRDV1	NA	NA	TRDJ1	CALGEAFLRVGDTNDKLIF	TGTGCTCTTGGTGAAGCCTTCCTACGCGTGGGGGATACTAACGATAAACTCATCTTT
TRDV1	NA	TRDD3	TRDJ1	CALVEHGVLSSRGICGKLIF	TGTGCTCTTGTGGAACATGGTGTATTGAGTAGTAGGGGGATATGTGGTAAACTCATCTTT